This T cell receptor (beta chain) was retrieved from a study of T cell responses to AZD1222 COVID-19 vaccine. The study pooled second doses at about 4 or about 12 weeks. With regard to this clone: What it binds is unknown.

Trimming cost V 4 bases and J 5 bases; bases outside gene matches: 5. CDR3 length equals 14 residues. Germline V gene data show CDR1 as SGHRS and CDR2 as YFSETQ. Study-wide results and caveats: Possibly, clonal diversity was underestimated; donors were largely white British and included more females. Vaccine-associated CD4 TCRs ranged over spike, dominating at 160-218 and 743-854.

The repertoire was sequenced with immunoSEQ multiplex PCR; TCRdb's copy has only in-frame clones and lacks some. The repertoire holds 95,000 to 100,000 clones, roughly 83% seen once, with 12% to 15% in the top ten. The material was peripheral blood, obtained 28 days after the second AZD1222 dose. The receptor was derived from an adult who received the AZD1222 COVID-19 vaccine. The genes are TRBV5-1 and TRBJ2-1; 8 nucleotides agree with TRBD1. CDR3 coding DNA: TGCGCCAGCAGCGCCGGGACAGGAAACAATGAGCAGTTCTTC. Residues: CASSAGTGNNEQFF.